The present entry profiles one T cell receptor beta chain with its context. A read error may produce the germline difference seen at one junction end. This sample was included in a study of blood T cell repertoires in COVID-19. The overall study: There were acute and convalescent COVID-19 samples, and they came from the United States, Italy and Spain.

Sequencing was performed with immunoSEQ multiplex PCR; in TCRdb, only in-frame clones are kept and a portion is missing. This table holds 110,000 to 150,000 clones, about 70% found once. The CDR3 runs 12 residues. In germline, CDR1 is SGHRS, CDR2 YFSETQ. Sequenced: peripheral blood. V gene TRBV5-1 combines with J gene TRBJ2-3; 10 nucleotides match TRBD2. The receptor comes from a man older than 75 with acute or convalescent COVID-19. In DNA, the CDR3 is TGCGCCAGCAGCTTGAGTAGCGGGGGGTTCCATTTT. The encoded protein is CASSLSSGGFHF.